Shown below are 27 T cell receptor beta chains from a single sample sequenced in a study of identical twins. TCRdb re-called the 5' RACE reads through MiXCR, storing one row per CDR3 protein. The sample gives approximately 500,000 distinct CDR3 sequences, roughly a quarter of which show up once; roughly 2.8% is in the top ten. These records were also assigned to another study, of T cells expressing NK-cell markers.

What was sequenced was CD4+ T cells sorted from blood. These receptors all stem from a woman between 18 and 29 years old in good health.

This chain links TRBV7-2 with TRBJ2-3; D call uncertain. The CDR3 length is 13 residues. The V end was cut by 4 bases, the J end by 11 bases, with 16 bases between. Germline CDR1 and CDR2: SGHTA and FQGNSA. CDR3 in amino acids: CASSSDPAWRQYF. The CDR3 nucleotides are TGTGCCAGCAGCTCGGACCCCGCCTGGAGGCAGTATTTT.

Many counts were recorded for this clonotype. V gene TRBV28 combines with J gene TRBJ1-1, with D possibly TRBD1 on 5 matching bases. Germline V CDR1 and CDR2: MDHEN, SYDVKM. This CDR3 region has 17 residues. Trimming left V 3 bases short and J 1 base short, with 18 bases between. CDR3 in DNA: TGTGCCAGCAGTTTCACCGGACACAAATATCGGAACACTGAAGCTTTCTTT. Its protein product is CASSFTGHKYRNTEAFF.

This clonotype appeared a few times. The V call is TRBV6-1, the J call TRBJ2-4; a possible D gene is TRBD2 (5 bases). Germline V lookup: CDR1 MNHNS, CDR2 SASEGT. Trimming cost V 3 bases and J 7 bases, with 13 bases left between them. The length of the CDR3 is 14 residues. CDR3 protein: CASSDRGRLNIQYF. The DNA of the CDR3 is TGTGCCAGCAGTGATCGGGGAAGGTTGAACATTCAGTACTTC.

The chain recombines TRBV20-1 with TRBJ2-1, with D perhaps TRBD2 (5 bases). Germline CDR1 is DFQATT and CDR2 is SNEGSKA (reference sequence). The CDR3 runs 16 residues. Trimming cost V 0 bases and J 10 bases, with 22 bases left between them. The CDR3 loop is CSARDPLAGASWEQFF. The CDR3 coding sequence is TGCAGTGCTAGAGATCCCCTAGCCGGCGCTTCTTGGGAGCAGTTCTTC.

This clonotype has a handful of counts. V usage is TRBV12-3 or TRBV12-4 and J usage is TRBJ1-5; D is perhaps TRBD1 (5 bases). Trimming removed 6 bases at V and 0 bases at J, with 24 bases between. CDR3 length equals 19 residues. The CDR3 reads CASSQGLAGDIYSNQPQHF. The CDR3 coding sequence is TGTGCCAGCAGCCAGGGACTAGCGGGAGACATATATAGCAATCAGCCCCAGCATTTT.

This sequence joins TRBV5-1 and TRBJ2-5; the D is unclear. The V gene's germline CDR1 is SGHRS and CDR2 YFSETQ. CDR3 size: 16 residues. V lost 1 base and J 4 bases, leaving 17 bases between the germline ends. CDR3 nucleotides: TGCGCCAGCAGCTTGATGCCGTCTAGGGTCGGAGAGACCCAGTACTTC. Protein product: CASSLMPSRVGETQYF.

The table lists this clonotype with many counts. J is TRBJ1-2 and V is TRBV6-1; TRBD1 matches at 8 bases. Looked up from germline, CDR1 is MNHNS and CDR2 is SASEGT. With 5 bases clipped from V and 9 bases from J, the junction kept 8 bases outside the gene matches. The CDR3 is made up of 13 amino acids. As DNA, the CDR3 is TGTGCCAGCAGTCCTGGGACAGGCCATCGCTACACCTTC. This sequence encodes CASSPGTGHRYTF.

This clonotype was found a few times. The genes are TRBV10-3 and TRBJ2-7; D perhaps matches TRBD1 (6 bases). CDR1 is ENHRY, CDR2 SYGVKD, per germline. With 5 bases removed from V and 3 bases from J, the gap between germline ends came to 8 bases. The CDR3 consists of 12 residues. CDR3 in amino acids: CAISLDSYEQYF. For the CDR3, the DNA is TGTGCCATCAGTTTGGACAGCTACGAGCAGTACTTC.

Only a few counts were recorded for this clonotype. The gene calls are TRBV20-1 and TRBJ1-1; a possible D gene is TRBD1 (6 bases). The CDR3 contains 15 residues. The germline V gene has CDR1 DFQATT and CDR2 SNEGSKA (reference sequence). V was pared by 5 bases and J by 0 bases, with 16 bases between. The CDR3 bases are TGCAGTGCTGGGGGTCGGGGGCCCCTGAACACTGAAGCTTTCTTT. It specifies CSAGGRGPLNTEAFF.

The V call is TRBV6-1, the J call TRBJ1-2; D is unclear. Trimming removed 6 bases at V and 4 bases at J, with 12 bases between. Germline assignment: CDR1 MNHNS and CDR2 SASEGT. This CDR3 region has 13 residues. This CDR3 reads CASRGSLAYGYTF. Written as DNA, the CDR3 is TGTGCCAGCAGAGGGAGTTTGGCCTATGGCTACACCTTC.

This sequence joins TRBV20-1 and TRBJ2-1, with D possibly being TRBD1 (6 bases). The germline CDR1 and CDR2 sequences are DFQATT and SNEGSKA (reference sequence). CDR3 size: 12 residues. V lost 6 bases and J lost 9, with 15 bases in between. CDR3 sequence: CSAHAQGIEQFF. CDR3 in DNA: TGCAGTGCCCATGCGCAGGGGATTGAGCAGTTCTTC.

J is TRBJ2-1 and V is TRBV7-8; TRBD2 is a possible D gene (5 bases). The CDR3 spans 17 residues. Germline values: CDR1 SGHVS, CDR2 FQNEAQ. Trimming took 3 bases from V and 0 from J, leaving 15 bases between them. CDR3 nucleotide sequence: TGTGCCAGCAGCTTTCCTAGGACTCCTAGCTCCTACAATGAGCAGTTCTTC. It translates to CASSFPRTPSSYNEQFF.

This clonotype was observed a few times. V gene TRBV13 combines with J gene TRBJ2-4; TRBD1 is a possible D gene (6 bases). Germline CDR1 is PRHDT and CDR2 is FYEKMQ (reference sequence). V was pared by 4 bases and J by 3 bases, with 10 bases between. The CDR3 length is 14 residues. The CDR3: CASSSRTDKNIQYF. Here the CDR3 DNA reads TGTGCCAGCAGCTCAAGGACAGACAAAAACATTCAGTACTTC.

This clonotype showed up just a few times. The chain has TRBV27 and TRBJ2-7; unclear D gene. This CDR3 region has 13 residues. Germline lookup yields CDR1 MNHEY and CDR2 SMNVEV (reference sequence). The V gene lost 0 bases and the J gene lost 7 bases, with 10 bases spanning the gap. DNA of the CDR3: TGTGCCAGCAGTTTATCCGGTGTGGGAGAGCAGTACTTC. It is translated as CASSLSGVGEQYF.

This clonotype has only a few counts. This rearrangement joins TRBV20-1 to TRBJ2-1; D might be TRBD2 (6 bases). CDR1 is DFQATT, CDR2 SNEGSKA, per germline (reference sequence). The CDR3 loop spans 16 amino acids. V lost 3 bases and J 6 bases, leaving 21 bases between the germline ends. This CDR3 reads CSASQSTGTASNEQFF. The CDR3 DNA sequence: TGCAGTGCTAGCCAGTCGACCGGGACTGCTTCCAATGAGCAGTTCTTC.

The chain's CDR3 is CASSGGAKDTQYF. Here the CDR3 DNA reads TGCGCCAGCAGCGGGGGGGCAAAAGATACGCAGTATTTT. The gene calls are TRBV10-1 and TRBJ2-3; 8 positions agree with TRBD2. The germline V gene encodes CDR1 WNHNN and CDR2 SYGVQD (reference sequence). CDR3 size: 13 residues. V was pared by 6 bases and J by 5 bases, with 4 bases of the junction left unmatched.

The rearrangement joins TRBV15 to TRBJ2-7; a possible D gene is TRBD1 (6 bases). CDR3 size: 15 residues. V was clipped by 1 base and J by 0 bases, with 10 bases between them. The germline CDR1 and CDR2 sequences are LNHNV and YYDKDF (reference sequence). The CDR3 loop reads CATSRGTASSYEQYF. As DNA, the CDR3 is TGTGCCACCAGCAGAGGGACAGCCAGCTCCTACGAGCAGTACTTC.

The V and J genes are TRBV7-2 and TRBJ2-1, with a weak D call TRBD2 (6 bases). The CDR3 loop spans 11 amino acids. Deletions cut 7 bases from V and 12 bases from J, with 13 bases between. Germline CDR1 is SGHTA and CDR2 is FQGNSA. CDR3 amino acids: CASNPGLPQFF. In DNA, the CDR3 is TGTGCCAGCAACCCGGGACTGCCGCAGTTCTTC.

V gene TRBV6-1 combines with J gene TRBJ1-5; D is possibly TRBD1 (5 bases). The CDR3 extends over 15 amino acids. The V end lost 7 bases, the J end lost 3 bases, and 16 bases lay between the germline ends. Germline V gives CDR1 MNHNS, CDR2 SASEGT. CDR3 sequence (DNA): TGTGCCAGCACCCTCCCCCCGGGGGTCAATCAGCCCCAGCATTTT. This sequence encodes CASTLPPGVNQPQHF.

The chain joins TRBV3-1 to TRBJ2-2; D gene unclear. The CDR3 has 15 amino acids. Trimming stripped 3 bases from V and 4 bases from J, with 12 bases between. CDR1 is LGHDT, CDR2 YNNKEL, per germline (reference sequence). The CDR3 loop is CASSQWSHRTGELFF. The DNA of the CDR3 is TGTGCCAGCAGCCAGTGGTCGCATCGCACCGGGGAGCTGTTTTTT.

The V and J genes are TRBV28 and TRBJ1-4; TRBD1 aligns across 9 bases. J was trimmed by 8 bases and V by 5 bases; bases with no gene match: 9. CDR1 MDHEN and CDR2 SYDVKM come from the germline V gene. The CDR3 contains 15 residues. CDR3 coding DNA: TGTGCCAGCAGTATGATCGGGACAGGGAGCGAAAAACTGTTTTTT. This sequence encodes CASSMIGTGSEKLFF. Combining the CDR3 with reference TRBV28 and TRBJ1-4 gives the whole variable domain DVKVTQSSRYLVKRTGEKVFLECVQDMDHENMFWYRQDPGLGLRLIYFSYDVKMKEKGDIPEGYSVSREKKERFSLILESASTNQTSMYLCASSMIGTGSEKLFFGSGTQLSVL.

The chain recombines TRBV12-3 or TRBV12-4 with TRBJ2-7, with D possibly being TRBD2 (6 bases). The V end was cut by 2 bases, the J end by 5 bases, with 7 bases between. This CDR3 contains 12 residues. The CDR3 loop is CASSLTSHEQYF. The CDR3 nucleotides are TGTGCCAGCAGTTTAACTAGCCACGAGCAGTACTTC.

In its sample, this clonotype was seen a few times. The genes are TRBV12-3 or TRBV12-4 and TRBJ1-2; no definite D call. The CDR3 loop spans 13 amino acids. Between the trimmed V and J ends, which lost 7 bases and 7 bases, there was a span of 16 bases. The chain's CDR3 is CASNLEGVGGYTF. CDR3 bases: TGTGCCAGCAACCTAGAGGGAGTCGGTGGCTACACCTTC.

The CDR3 DNA sequence: TGCAGTGCTAGAAATCCGTCAATGGGGTTCAGTATCAAAAACATTCAGTACTTC. Protein product: CSARNPSMGFSIKNIQYF. J is TRBJ2-4 and V is TRBV20-1; D not certain. There are 18 residues in the CDR3. The germline CDR1 and CDR2 sequences are DFQATT and SNEGSKA (reference sequence). V lost 2 bases to trimming and J lost 3 bases, with 23 bases between them.

This clonotype was counted only a few times. An end of the junction does not agree with germline; a read error may underlie this. The V and J genes are TRBV5-1 and TRBJ2-3, with D perhaps TRBD2 (5 bases). CDR3 size: 14 residues. CDR1 SGHRS and CDR2 YFSETQ come from the germline V gene. CDR3 coding DNA: TGCGCCAGCAGTTTGGGAGCAGCCACAGATACGCAGTATTTT. Its translation: CASSLGAATDTQYF.

The gene calls are TRBV3-1 and TRBJ2-7; TRBD1 matches at 9 bases. CDR1 is LGHDT, CDR2 YNNKEL, per germline (reference sequence). The CDR3 totals 14 residues. V shed 3 bases and J 4 bases; nucleotides not matched to a gene: 4. CDR3: CASSHGQGLYEQYF. The CDR3 DNA sequence: TGTGCCAGCAGCCACGGACAGGGGCTATACGAGCAGTACTTC.

V and J are TRBV11-2 and TRBJ1-2, with D possibly being TRBD1 (5 bases). Trimming removed 1 base at V and 4 bases at J, with 25 bases between. There are 19 residues in the CDR3. The germline V gene encodes CDR1 SGHAT and CDR2 FQNNGV. The CDR3 loop reads CASSLGPGLPSTTLYGYTF. The CDR3 bases are TGTGCCAGCAGCTTAGGCCCAGGGCTTCCATCAACTACCCTCTATGGCTACACCTTC.